These T cell receptor beta chains were read from a single sample in a study of blood T cells in healthy people across ages. TCRdb analysed the 5' RACE reads with MiXCR anew, one entry per CDR3 protein. Among about 640,000 distinct CDR3 sequences listed, under 65% were seen once. The sample was blood. These receptors were taken from a man aged 55 to 70 in good health. CDR3s include the opening cysteine and the closing phenylalanine or tryptophan. A D gene is named only where the DNA matches it firmly. The size field is filled for only some rows; it gives once, few, many or a size class.

V gene: TRBV3-1; clone size: NA; J gene: TRBJ2-7; D gene: TRBD2; CDR3 protein: CASSQGVLAGVQYF; CDR3 DNA: TGTGCCAGCAGCCAAGGGGTACTAGCGGGGGTCCAGTACTTC
V gene: TRBV7-2; clone size: few; J gene: TRBJ2-5; D gene: TRBD2; CDR3 protein: CASSLVGSGGQETQYF; CDR3 DNA: TGTGCCAGCAGCTTAGTTGGTAGCGGGGGACAAGAGACCCAGTACTTC
V gene: TRBV18; clone size: NA; J gene: TRBJ2-5; D gene: NA; CDR3 protein: CASAAGFQETQYF; CDR3 DNA: TGTGCCAGCGCGGCGGGGTTCCAAGAGACCCAGTACTTC
V gene: TRBV9; clone size: NA; J gene: TRBJ2-5; D gene: NA; CDR3 protein: CASRAPRENEQYF; CDR3 DNA: TGTGCCAGCAGAGCTCCTAGGGAAAATGAGCAGTACTTC
V gene: TRBV6-1; clone size: NA; J gene: TRBJ1-5; D gene: NA; CDR3 protein: CACSEKTGYRNQPQHF; CDR3 DNA: TGTGCCTGCAGTGAAAAAACAGGGTATCGGAATCAGCCCCAGCATTTT
V gene: TRBV20-1; clone size: NA; J gene: TRBJ2-3; D gene: NA; CDR3 protein: CSAADAPGTDTQYF; CDR3 DNA: TGCAGTGCAGCCGACGCTCCAGGCACAGATACGCAGTATTTT
V gene: TRBV18; clone size: NA; J gene: TRBJ1-6; D gene: NA; CDR3 protein: CASSPPAAGGSPLHF; CDR3 DNA: TGTGCCAGCTCACCACCGGCGGCAGGAGGTTCACCCCTCCACTTT
V gene: TRBV7-6; clone size: NA; J gene: TRBJ2-3; D gene: NA; CDR3 protein: CASSSRGQGGTDTQYF; CDR3 DNA: TGTGCCAGCAGCTCCCGGGGGCAGGGGGGCACAGATACGCAGTATTTT
V gene: TRBV11-1; clone size: once; J gene: TRBJ1-2; D gene: NA; CDR3 protein: CASSLGREHGYTF; CDR3 DNA: TGTGCCAGCAGCTTGGGCAGGGAGCATGGCTACACCTTC
V gene: TRBV7-9; clone size: NA; J gene: TRBJ2-7; D gene: NA; CDR3 protein: CASSPPGRAYEQYF; CDR3 DNA: TGTGCCAGCAGCCCTCCGGGACGCGCCTACGAGCAGTACTTC
V gene: TRBV12-3/TRBV12-4; clone size: NA; J gene: TRBJ2-7; D gene: NA; CDR3 protein: CASSYHTDEQYF; CDR3 DNA: TGTGCCAGCAGTTACCACACGGACGAGCAGTACTTC
V gene: TRBV6-5; clone size: once; J gene: TRBJ1-2; D gene: NA; CDR3 protein: CASSYSTGNYGYTF; CDR3 DNA: TGTGCCAGCAGTTACTCGACGGGGAACTATGGCTACACCTTC
V gene: TRBV20-1; clone size: NA; J gene: TRBJ2-7; D gene: TRBD2; CDR3 protein: CSAKTSGMTYEQYF; CDR3 DNA: TGCAGTGCTAAAACTAGCGGGATGACCTACGAGCAGTACTTC
V gene: TRBV28; clone size: NA; J gene: TRBJ2-1; D gene: NA; CDR3 protein: CASSLDSTSLGNEQFF; CDR3 DNA: TGTGCCAGCAGTTTGGACAGCACGAGCCTCGGGAATGAGCAGTTCTTC
V gene: TRBV28; clone size: few; J gene: TRBJ2-1; D gene: TRBD2; CDR3 protein: CASSSPGTSAFSYNEQFF; CDR3 DNA: TGTGCCAGCAGTTCCCCCGGGACTAGCGCATTCTCCTACAATGAGCAGTTCTTC
V gene: TRBV28; clone size: few; J gene: TRBJ1-2; D gene: TRBD1; CDR3 protein: CASRTGTGIYGYTF; CDR3 DNA: TGTGCCAGCAGGACCGGGACAGGGATCTATGGCTACACCTTC
V gene: TRBV27; clone size: NA; J gene: TRBJ2-2; D gene: NA; CDR3 protein: CASSLFPGTHLNTGELFF; CDR3 DNA: TGTGCCAGCAGTTTATTCCCAGGCACACACCTCAACACCGGGGAGCTGTTTTTT